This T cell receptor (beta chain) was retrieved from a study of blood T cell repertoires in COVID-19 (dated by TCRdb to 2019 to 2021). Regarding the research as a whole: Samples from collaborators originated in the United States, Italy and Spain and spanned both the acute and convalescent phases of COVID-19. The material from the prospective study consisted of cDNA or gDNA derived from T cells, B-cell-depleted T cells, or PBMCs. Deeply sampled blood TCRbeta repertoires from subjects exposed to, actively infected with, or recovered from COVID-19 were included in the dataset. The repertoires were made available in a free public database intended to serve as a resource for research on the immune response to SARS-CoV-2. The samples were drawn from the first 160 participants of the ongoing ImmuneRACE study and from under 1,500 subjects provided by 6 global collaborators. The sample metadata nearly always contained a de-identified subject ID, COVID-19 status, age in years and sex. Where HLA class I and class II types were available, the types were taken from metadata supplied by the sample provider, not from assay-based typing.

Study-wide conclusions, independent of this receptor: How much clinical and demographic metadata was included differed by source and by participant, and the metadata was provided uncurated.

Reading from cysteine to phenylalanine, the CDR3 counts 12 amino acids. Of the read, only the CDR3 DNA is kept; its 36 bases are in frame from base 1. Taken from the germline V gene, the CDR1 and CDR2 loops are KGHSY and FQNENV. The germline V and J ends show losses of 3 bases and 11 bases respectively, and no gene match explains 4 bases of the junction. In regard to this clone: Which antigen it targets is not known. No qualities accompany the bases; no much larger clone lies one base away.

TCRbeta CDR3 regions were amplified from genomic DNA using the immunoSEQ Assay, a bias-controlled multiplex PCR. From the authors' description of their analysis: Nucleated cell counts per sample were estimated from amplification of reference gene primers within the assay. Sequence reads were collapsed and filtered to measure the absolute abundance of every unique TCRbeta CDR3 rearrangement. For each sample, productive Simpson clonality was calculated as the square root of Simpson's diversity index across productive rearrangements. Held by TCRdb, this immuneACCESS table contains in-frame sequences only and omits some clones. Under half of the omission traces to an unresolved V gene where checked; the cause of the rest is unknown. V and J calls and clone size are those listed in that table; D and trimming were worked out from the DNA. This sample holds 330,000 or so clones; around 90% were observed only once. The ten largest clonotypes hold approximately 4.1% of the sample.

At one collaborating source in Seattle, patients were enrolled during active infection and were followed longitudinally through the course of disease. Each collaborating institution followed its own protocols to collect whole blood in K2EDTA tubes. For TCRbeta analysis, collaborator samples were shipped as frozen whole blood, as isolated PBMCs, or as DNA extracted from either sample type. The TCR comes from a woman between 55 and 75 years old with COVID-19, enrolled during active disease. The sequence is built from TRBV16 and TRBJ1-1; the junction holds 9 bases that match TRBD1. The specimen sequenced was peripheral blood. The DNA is TGTGCCAGCAGCCAGGGGACAGGGCCGGCTTTCTTT. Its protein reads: CASSQGTGPAFF.